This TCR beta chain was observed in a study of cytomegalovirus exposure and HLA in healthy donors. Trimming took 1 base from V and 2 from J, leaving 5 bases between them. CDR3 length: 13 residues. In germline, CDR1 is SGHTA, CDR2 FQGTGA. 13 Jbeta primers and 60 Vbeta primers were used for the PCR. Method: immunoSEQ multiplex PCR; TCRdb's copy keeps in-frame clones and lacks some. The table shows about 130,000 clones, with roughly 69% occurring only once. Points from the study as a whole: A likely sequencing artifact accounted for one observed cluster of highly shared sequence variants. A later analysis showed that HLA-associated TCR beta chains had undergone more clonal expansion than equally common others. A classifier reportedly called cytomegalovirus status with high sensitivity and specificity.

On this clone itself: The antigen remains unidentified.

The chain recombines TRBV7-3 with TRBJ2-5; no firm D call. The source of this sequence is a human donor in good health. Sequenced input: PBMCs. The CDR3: CASSLSPQETQYF. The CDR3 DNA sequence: TGTGCCAGCAGCTTAAGTCCGCAAGAGACCCAGTACTTC.